The subject of this entry is one T cell receptor (beta chain). Its antigen remains unidentified. Base-call qualities are not available, and no considerably larger clone is one nucleotide away. The source of the sample is a study of cytomegalovirus exposure and HLA in healthy donors (TCRdb year 2017). As for the study more broadly: An earlier analysis of roughly 570 of the donors reported over 250 Gb of sequence data and 95 million to 130 million unique TCR beta sequences obtained from 180 million or so T cells. Donor age, sex, ethnicity and CMV serostatus were collected together with the repertoire data. Class I and class II HLA loci were covered by the typing at four-digit resolution. An early release covering over 500 HLA-typed donors comprised approximately 300 gigabases of sequencing data and tens of millions of unique TCR sequences. To decide whether each TCR beta V gene segment behaved as functional or pseudogenic, an earlier analysis of some 600 of the donors relied on high-throughput TCR beta sequencing. Several DR-DQ haplotypes were treated as single units for association and clustering because of strong linkage in the cohort. Every repertoire in the discovery cohort had been generated on one and the same sequencing platform. Typing coverage varied by locus: roughly 629-630 donors for A, B, C, DRB1 and DQB1; roughly 510 for DQA1; about 570 for DPA1; roughly 450 for DPB1. Among roughly 400 genotyped donors of the cohort, an average of roughly 240,000 unique TCR beta nucleotide sequences were sequenced per donor, roughly a sixth of them non-productive. In the later analysis, no new phenotypic data were used to find candidate immune exposures; instead, reliance was placed on TCR beta sequences and their occurrence across donors. In a later genetic analysis, genome-wide SNP genotypes for about three fifths of the 666 donors were used, and that subset was treated as a discovery cohort. A later analysis re-analyzed previously published TCR beta repertoires from 650 to 800 donors and added high-resolution HLA genotyping to study TCR occurrence patterns. Of the 300 to 500 genotyped donors, 70% to 90% were placed in the genetic ancestry cluster associated with self-reported Caucasian donors. The study used immunosequencing to profile the T cell repertoires of more than 650 subjects and linked those repertoires to cytomegalovirus serostatus. Besides the first cohort of some 670 subjects, a separate validation cohort made up of 95 to 150 different subjects was used. The study aimed to test whether cataloging public T cell receptors could reveal signatures of past pathogen exposure. To predict cytomegalovirus infection status, the study combined high-throughput TCR immunosequencing, statistical association of individual TCRs with disease status, and machine learning. General study outcomes and caveats: Because HLA typing was missing for some donors at each locus, association tests included only the typed subset. At a false discovery rate of 0.05, a later analysis linked under 20,000 TCR beta sequences to specific HLA alleles. A later analysis reported that several top co-occurrence clusters appeared linked to parvovirus B19, influenza, CMV and Epstein-Barr virus. Most TCR sequences were observed very rarely across donors, whereas some public TCRs were present in many individuals. The cohort was sequenced for TCR beta chains only, and without alpha or paired-chain data the features that could be detected were limited. Because counts were too low, about 18 rarely observed V segments, including chromosome 9 orphons, were excluded from the earlier analysis of 500 to 700 of the donors. In vitro tests confirmed that three of the cytomegalovirus-associated TCR beta chains recognize cytomegalovirus antigens. The authors suggested that the approach could potentially be extended to other disease states and immunological phenotypes. The classifier was reported to diagnose cytomegalovirus status with high specificity and sensitivity in both the original cohort and the validation cohort. A cluster of highly shared sequence variants was judged likely to represent a technical artifact of the sequencing pipeline. In an earlier analysis of several hundred of the donors, most TCR beta V segments were observed in productive rearrangements about 87% or about 30% of the time, broadly matching IMGT annotations. According to a later analysis, TCR association rates differed among HLA loci, with DRB1 alleles showing the most associated TCRs and HLA-C alleles showing the fewest. A later analysis found that HLA-associated TCR beta chains were more clonally expanded and had lower generation probabilities than equally common non-associated chains. Linkage disequilibrium might explain the correlated functional status among segregating V segments, but an unknown experimental factor could not be ruled out. Strong co-occurrence of HLA alleles, especially DR and DQ, made assigning TCR associations to individual alleles difficult. Most CMV-associated TCR beta chains appeared to be HLA-restricted in a later analysis, and the HLA associations seemed to be driven largely by CMV exposure. V-gene and J-gene trimming of TCR beta chains was associated with a missense DCLRE1C variant in a later genetic analysis, and the association was replicated in an independent cohort. In the study, roughly 160 TCR beta chains were listed as associated with cytomegalovirus. CMV serostatus was the only immune exposure information available for the cohort. A later genetic analysis reported fewer N-insertions in productive TCRs among donors in an Asian-associated ancestry cluster than the roughly 720-donor mean. A further reported finding was that TCR beta sequences accurately predicted the HLA-A and HLA-B alleles for most subjects in the first cohort. The presence/absence analyses assumed that sequencing depth was roughly uniform across donors, and that assumption may not be true.

The protocol used for the library was the immunoSEQ multiplex PCR assay. The multiplex PCR relied on a mix of 60 forward primers for TCR Vbeta segments and 13 reverse primers for TCR Jbeta segments. Amplification of the CDR3 region of rearranged TCR beta genes was performed with a multiplex PCR assay on genomic DNA. Amplified TCR beta libraries were sequenced as 87-base-pair reads on the Illumina HiSeq System. As for the original processing: In a later analysis, 80 million or so unique TCR beta chains were counted across the 500 to 850 repertoires, and around 10 million of these chains were shared by at least two donors. A nearest-neighbor algorithm error-corrected the raw reads and collapsed the reads into unique sequences, merging closely related sequences to remove PCR and sequencing errors. Alignment of CDR3 sequences to IMGT reference sequences was used to assign V, D and J gene segments. Each retained sequence needed at least a six-nucleotide match to both a V gene segment and a J gene segment. A rearrangement was called productive if the CDR3 had no stop codons and remained in frame with V and J, and every other rearrangement was called non-productive. CDR3 was defined by IMGT convention, running from the second conserved V-encoded cysteine to the conserved J-encoded phenylalanine. Sequences without an unambiguous match to a single V gene segment were excluded from the earlier analysis of over 500 of the donors. An earlier analysis of approximately 590 of the donors classified V segments as functional when productive rearrangements were above 56.7% and as segregating when the standard deviation between donors was above 5%. To diagnose cytomegalovirus status from the catalog of TCR beta chain sequences, a statistical classification framework was built. In a later analysis, V and J genes were assigned by comparing TCR nucleotide sequences against IMGT/GENE-DB human TR gene sequences. The TCRdist pipeline was used in a later analysis to assign CDR3 sequences and most-parsimonious VDJ recombination scenarios. In a later analysis, each TCR beta chain was defined by its CDR3 amino acid sequence together with its V-gene family, and reads lacking a unique V-gene family were excluded. To address suspected cross-contamination and a sequencing artifact, a later analysis removed roughly 640 highly shared, low-generation-probability nucleotide sequences. In a later analysis, a clonal expansion index for each public chain was calculated from normalized within-repertoire ranks of inferred template counts. In a later analysis, generation probabilities were computed with a VDJ recombination model fitted to out-of-frame rearrangements, and the resulting probabilities were checked against IGoR. A later analysis scored TCR-TCR, TCR-HLA and TCR-CMV co-occurrence with hypergeometric tests, applying a repertoire-size bias correction to TCR pairs. A later analysis estimated false discovery rates by permuting HLA or CMV assignments 20 times. A later analysis grouped co-occurring TCRs with DBSCAN, adding TCRdist sequence similarity when clustering within HLA-allele-positive subsets. For co-occurrence clustering, repertoires with fewer than 30,000 or more than 120,000 public chains were excluded, along with roughly 5 repertoires with anomalous nucleotide sharing. Sourced from immuneACCESS, this table was stored by TCRdb with only in-frame sequences that have V and J called. A share of the clones is absent; for the studies checked, an unresolved V gene accounts for under half, and the remainder has no known explanation. V, J and clone size reflect that table, while D and trimming were determined from the DNA. Present in this sample are over 150,000 clones, around 84% of which were seen just once. Roughly 1.2% of the sample rests with the top ten.

In total, roughly 670 healthy bone marrow donors made up the cohort. At the time of sampling, all cohort members were nominally healthy, though unrecorded immune exposures were likely present. The donor was CMV seropositive and was included in the group of 250 to 350 seropositive cohort members. Each donor provided a peripheral blood sample, and peripheral blood mononuclear cells were used for TCR beta sequencing. The Qiagen DNeasy Blood Extraction Kit was used to extract genomic DNA from the blood cell samples. The clonotype comes from a girl aged 2-10 years in good health and CMV-seropositive. Material for sequencing was PBMCs.

The CDR3 reads CASSWEGNEKLFF. The nucleotide sequence reads as follows: TGTGCCAGCAGCTGGGAGGGGAATGAAAAACTGTTTTTT. Here the chain combines TRBV6-6 and TRBJ1-4; TRBD1 is perhaps the D gene, given 5 matching bases. The germline V gene (reference sequence) supplies CDR1 MNHNY and CDR2 SVGAGI. CDR3 length: 13 amino acids, cysteine to phenylalanine. Only the CDR3 DNA stays, 39 bases, in frame from base 1. V sheds 6 bases and J sheds 5 bases, leaving 10 bases between their ends.